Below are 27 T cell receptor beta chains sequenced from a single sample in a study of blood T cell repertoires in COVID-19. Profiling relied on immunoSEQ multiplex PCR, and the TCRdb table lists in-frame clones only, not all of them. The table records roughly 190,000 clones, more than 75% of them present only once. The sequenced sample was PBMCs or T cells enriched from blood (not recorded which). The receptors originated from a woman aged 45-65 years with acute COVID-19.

The CDR3 nucleotides are TGCGCCAGCAGCTTGGGCGGGGTCAGCGGGGGGGCCAGCGTTGAGCAGTTCTTC. Translated: CASSLGGVSGGASVEQFF. The chain recombines TRBV5-1 with TRBJ2-1, with 10 bases lining up with TRBD2. The CDR3 is made up of 18 amino acids. The germline gives CDR1 SGHRS, CDR2 YFSETQ. After removal of 0 bases from V and 9 bases from J, the junction contained 15 bases not matched to a gene.

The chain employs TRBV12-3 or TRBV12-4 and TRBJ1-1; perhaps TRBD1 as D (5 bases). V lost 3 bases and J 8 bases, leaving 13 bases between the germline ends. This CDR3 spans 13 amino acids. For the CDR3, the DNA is TGTGCCAGCAGTTTCAGGGCAGATGGCGAAGCTTTCTTT. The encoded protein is CASSFRADGEAFF.

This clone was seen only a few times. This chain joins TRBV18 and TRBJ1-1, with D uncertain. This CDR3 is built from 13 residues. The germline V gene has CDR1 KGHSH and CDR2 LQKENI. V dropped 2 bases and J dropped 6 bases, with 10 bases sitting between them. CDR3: CASSPGGKAEAFF. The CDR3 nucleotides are TGTGCCAGCTCACCAGGAGGGAAGGCTGAAGCTTTCTTT.

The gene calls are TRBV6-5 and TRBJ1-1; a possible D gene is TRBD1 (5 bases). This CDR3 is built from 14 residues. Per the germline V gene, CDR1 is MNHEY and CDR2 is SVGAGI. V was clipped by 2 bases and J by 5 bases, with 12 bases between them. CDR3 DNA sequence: TGTGCCAGCAGTTACACTGGGGCCGGGACTGAAGCTTTCTTT. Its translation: CASSYTGAGTEAFF.

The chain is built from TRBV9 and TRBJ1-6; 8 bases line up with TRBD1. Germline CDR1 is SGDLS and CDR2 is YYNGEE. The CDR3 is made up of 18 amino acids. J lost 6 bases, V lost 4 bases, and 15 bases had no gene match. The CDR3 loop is CASSPGQGGYIGNSPLHF. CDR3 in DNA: TGTGCCAGCAGCCCTGGACAGGGAGGTTATATCGGTAATTCACCCCTCCACTTT.

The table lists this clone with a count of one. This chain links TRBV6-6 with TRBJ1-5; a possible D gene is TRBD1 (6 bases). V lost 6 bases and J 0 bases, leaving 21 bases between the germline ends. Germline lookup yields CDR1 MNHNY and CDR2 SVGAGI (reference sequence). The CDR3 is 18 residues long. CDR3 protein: CASSRLGQGRNSNQPQHF. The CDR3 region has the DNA TGTGCCAGCAGCCGACTGGGGCAGGGGAGAAATAGCAATCAGCCCCAGCATTTT.

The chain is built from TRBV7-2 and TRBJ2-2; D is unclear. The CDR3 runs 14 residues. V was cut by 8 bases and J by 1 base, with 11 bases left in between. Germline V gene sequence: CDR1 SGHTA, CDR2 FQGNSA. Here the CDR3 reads CASRPRGNTGELFF. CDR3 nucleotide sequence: TGTGCCAGCCGACCTAGAGGGAACACCGGGGAGCTGTTTTTT.

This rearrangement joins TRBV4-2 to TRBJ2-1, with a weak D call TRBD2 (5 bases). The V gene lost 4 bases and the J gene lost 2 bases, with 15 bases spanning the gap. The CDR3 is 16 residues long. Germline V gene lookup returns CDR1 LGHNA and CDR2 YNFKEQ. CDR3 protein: CASSRTAADPYNEQFF. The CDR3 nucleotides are TGTGCCAGCAGCCGGACTGCGGCGGACCCCTACAATGAGCAGTTCTTC.

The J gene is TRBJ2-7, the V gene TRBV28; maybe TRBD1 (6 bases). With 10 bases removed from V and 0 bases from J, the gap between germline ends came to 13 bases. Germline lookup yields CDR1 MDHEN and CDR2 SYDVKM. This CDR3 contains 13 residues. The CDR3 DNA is TGTGCCACCGGACAGACCTCCTCCTACGAGCAGTACGTC. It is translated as CATGQTSSYEQYV.

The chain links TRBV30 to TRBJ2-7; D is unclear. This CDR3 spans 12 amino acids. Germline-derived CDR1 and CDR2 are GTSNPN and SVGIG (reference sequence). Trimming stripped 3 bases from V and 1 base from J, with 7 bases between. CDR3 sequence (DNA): TGTGCCTGGAGGCGTGAATCCTACGAGCAGTACGTC. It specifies CAWRRESYEQYV.

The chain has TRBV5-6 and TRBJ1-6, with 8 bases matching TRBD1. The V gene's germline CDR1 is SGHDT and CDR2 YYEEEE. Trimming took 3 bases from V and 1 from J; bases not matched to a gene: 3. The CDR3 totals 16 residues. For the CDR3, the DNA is TGTGCCAGCAGCTCCAGGGGGCAGTCCTATAATTCACCCCTCCACTTT. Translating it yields CASSSRGQSYNSPLHF.

The CDR3 DNA sequence: TGCGCCAGCAGCCCGGCTGCCAGGGGCACCGGGGAGCTGTTTTTT. The encoded protein is CASSPAARGTGELFF. The chain combines TRBV5-1 with TRBJ2-2; D perhaps matches TRBD1 (6 bases). CDR3 length equals 15 residues. Trimming took off 4 bases at V and 4 bases at J, with 14 bases between the two ends. Germline V gene lookup returns CDR1 SGHRS and CDR2 YFSETQ.

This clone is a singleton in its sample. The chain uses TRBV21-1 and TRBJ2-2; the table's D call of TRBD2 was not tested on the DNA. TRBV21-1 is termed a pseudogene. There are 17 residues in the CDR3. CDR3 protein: CASSKSPRLGGGGELFF. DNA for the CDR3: TGTGCCAGCAGCAAATCCCCGAGACTAGGAGGTGGTGGGGAGCTGTTTTTT.

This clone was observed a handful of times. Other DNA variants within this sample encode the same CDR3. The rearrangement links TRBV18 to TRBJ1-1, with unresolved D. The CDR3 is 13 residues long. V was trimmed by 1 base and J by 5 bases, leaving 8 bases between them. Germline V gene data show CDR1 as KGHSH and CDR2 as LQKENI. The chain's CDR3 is CASSPQGGTEAFF. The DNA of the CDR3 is TGTGCCAGCTCACCACAGGGCGGGACTGAAGCTTTCTTT.

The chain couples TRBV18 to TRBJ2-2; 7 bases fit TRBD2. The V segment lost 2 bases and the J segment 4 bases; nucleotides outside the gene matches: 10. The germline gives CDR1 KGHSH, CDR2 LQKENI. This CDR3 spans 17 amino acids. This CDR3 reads CASSPAGDTRGTGELFF. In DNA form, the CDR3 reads TGTGCCAGCTCACCAGCGGGGGATACCCGAGGCACCGGGGAGCTGTTTTTT.

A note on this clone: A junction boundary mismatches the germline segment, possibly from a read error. The CDR3 DNA sequence: TGCGCCAGCAGCCAAGTAGGGTTTGGTGGTGCAGGGGACTTC. Amino acid sequence: CASSQVGFGGAGDF. The chain employs TRBV4-1 and TRBJ1-2; D is perhaps TRBD1 (6 bases). CDR3 length: 14 residues. Germline V CDR1 and CDR2: MGHRA, YSYEKL.

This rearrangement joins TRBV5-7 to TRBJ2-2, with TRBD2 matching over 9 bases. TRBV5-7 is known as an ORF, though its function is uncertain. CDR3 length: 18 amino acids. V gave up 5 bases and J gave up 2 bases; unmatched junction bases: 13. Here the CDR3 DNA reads TGTGCCAGCAGTAGTAGACTAGCGGTGAATCTTAACACCGGGGAGCTGTTTTTT. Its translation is CASSSRLAVNLNTGELFF.

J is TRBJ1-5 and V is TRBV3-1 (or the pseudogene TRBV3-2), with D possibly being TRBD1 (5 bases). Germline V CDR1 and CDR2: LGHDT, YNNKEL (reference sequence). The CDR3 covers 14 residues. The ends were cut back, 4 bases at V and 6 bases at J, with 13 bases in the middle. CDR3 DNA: TGTGCCAGCAGCCGTGGTGGGGGAGGTCAGCCCCAGCATTTT. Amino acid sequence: CASSRGGGGQPQHF.

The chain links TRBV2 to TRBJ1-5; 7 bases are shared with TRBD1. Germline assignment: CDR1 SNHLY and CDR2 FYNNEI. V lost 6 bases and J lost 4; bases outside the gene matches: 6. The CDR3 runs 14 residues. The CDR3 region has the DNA TGTGCCAGCAGGGAGGGGGCATGGAATCAGCCCCAGCATTTT. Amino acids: CASREGAWNQPQHF.

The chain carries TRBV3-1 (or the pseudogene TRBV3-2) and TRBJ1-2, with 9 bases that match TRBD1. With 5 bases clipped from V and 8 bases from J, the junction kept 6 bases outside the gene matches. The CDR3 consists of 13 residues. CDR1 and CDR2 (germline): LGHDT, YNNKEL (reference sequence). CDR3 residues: CASSRGQGWGYTF. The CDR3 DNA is TGTGCCAGCAGCAGGGGACAGGGTTGGGGCTACACCTTC.

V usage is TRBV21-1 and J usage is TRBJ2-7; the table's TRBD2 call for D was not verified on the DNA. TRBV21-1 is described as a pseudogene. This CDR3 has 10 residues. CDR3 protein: CASRTYEQYV. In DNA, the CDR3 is TGTGCCAGCAGAACTTACGAGCAGTACGTC.

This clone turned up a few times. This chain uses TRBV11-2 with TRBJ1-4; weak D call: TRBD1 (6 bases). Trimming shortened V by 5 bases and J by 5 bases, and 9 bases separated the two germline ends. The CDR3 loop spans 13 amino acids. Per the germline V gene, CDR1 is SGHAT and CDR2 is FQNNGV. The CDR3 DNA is TGTGCCAGCAGCCGTGGACAGAATGAAAAACTGTTTTTT. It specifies CASSRGQNEKLFF.

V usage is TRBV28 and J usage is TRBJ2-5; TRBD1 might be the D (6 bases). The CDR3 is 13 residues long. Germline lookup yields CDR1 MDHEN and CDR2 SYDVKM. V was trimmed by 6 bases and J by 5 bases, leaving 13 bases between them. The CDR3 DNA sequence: TGTGCCAGCAGCAGGGGTGACGAGGAGACCCAGTACTTC. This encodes CASSRGDEETQYF.

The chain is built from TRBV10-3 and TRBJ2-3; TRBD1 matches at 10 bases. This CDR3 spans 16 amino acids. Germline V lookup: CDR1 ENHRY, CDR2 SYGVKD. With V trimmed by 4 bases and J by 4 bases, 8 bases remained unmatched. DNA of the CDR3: TGTGCCATCAGTGGGGGGACAGGGGCGTTGGCAGATACGCAGTATTTT. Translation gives CAISGGTGALADTQYF.

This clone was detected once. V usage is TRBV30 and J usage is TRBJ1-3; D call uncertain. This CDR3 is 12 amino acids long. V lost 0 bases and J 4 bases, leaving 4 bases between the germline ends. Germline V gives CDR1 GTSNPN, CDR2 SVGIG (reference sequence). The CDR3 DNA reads TGTGCCTGGAGTGTTCAGGGAAACACCATATATTTT. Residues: CAWSVQGNTIYF.

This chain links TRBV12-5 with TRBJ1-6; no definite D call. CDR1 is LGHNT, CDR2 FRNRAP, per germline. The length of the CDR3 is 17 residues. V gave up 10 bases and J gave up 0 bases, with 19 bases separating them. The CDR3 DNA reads TGTGCTATTTCGGGGTACCGTGCTGGCTCCTATAATTCACCCCTCCACTTT. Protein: CAISGYRAGSYNSPLHF.

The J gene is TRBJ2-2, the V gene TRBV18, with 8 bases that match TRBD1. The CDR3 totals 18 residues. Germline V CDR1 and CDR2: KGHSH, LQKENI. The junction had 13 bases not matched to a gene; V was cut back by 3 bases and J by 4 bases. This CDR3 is CASSPTQGAARGTGELFF. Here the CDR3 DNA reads TGTGCCAGCTCACCCACCCAGGGGGCAGCAAGGGGCACCGGGGAGCTGTTTTTT. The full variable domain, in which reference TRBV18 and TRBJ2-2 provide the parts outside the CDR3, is NAGVMQNPRHLVRRRGQEARLRCSPMKGHSHVYWYRQLPEEGLKFMVYLQKENIIDESGMPKERFSAEFPKEGPSILRIQQVVRGDSAAYFCASSPTQGAARGTGELFFGEGSRLTVL.